These 21 T cell receptor beta chains were all obtained from the same sample, sequenced in a study of identical twins. TCRdb independently ran MiXCR on the 5' RACE reads; one entry per CDR3 protein. The table lists around 340,000 distinct CDR3 sequences, roughly 10% of them singletons. The sequencing sample was made of naive T cells sorted from blood. Receptors were obtained from a woman between 45 and 65 years old in good health.

Many counts were recorded for this clonotype. The chain is built from TRBV3-1 and TRBJ1-5; D possibly corresponds to TRBD1 (5 bases). The CDR3 loop spans 14 amino acids. Germline V gene sequence: CDR1 LGHDT, CDR2 YNNKEL (reference sequence). V was pared by 0 bases and J by 5 bases, with 8 bases between. CDR3 sequence reads: CASSQDWGDQPQHF. The CDR3 DNA reads TGTGCCAGCAGCCAAGATTGGGGGGATCAGCCCCAGCATTTT.

There are many counts of this clonotype. This chain connects TRBV29-1 to TRBJ1-1, with D perhaps TRBD1 (5 bases). The V gene lost 4 bases and the J gene lost 5 bases, with 17 bases spanning the gap. The CDR3 loop spans 14 amino acids. CDR1 is SQVTM, CDR2 ANQGSEA, per germline. The CDR3 bases are TGCAGCGTTGCACTTCCTCCGGGGGGAACTGAAGCTTTCTTT. Protein: CSVALPPGGTEAFF.

The table lists this clonotype with a few counts. The chain employs TRBV20-1 and TRBJ2-7; 10 positions match TRBD2. The ends lost 7 bases at V and 4 bases at J; junction bases unmatched: 7. This CDR3 region has 13 residues. Germline V gives CDR1 DFQATT, CDR2 SNEGSKA (reference sequence). Here the CDR3 DNA reads TGCAGTGTTGGTAGCGGGAGGTTATACGAGCAGTACTTC. This translates into CSVGSGRLYEQYF.

The CDR3 sequence: CAISEETNTEAFF. Here the CDR3 DNA reads TGTGCCATCAGTGAGGAGACAAACACTGAAGCTTTCTTT. V usage is TRBV10-3 and J usage is TRBJ1-1; the D is unclear. The CDR3 is made up of 13 amino acids. CDR1 and CDR2 (germline): ENHRY, SYGVKD. The V end lost 2 bases, the J end lost 2 bases, and 6 bases lay between the germline ends.

V and J are TRBV9 and TRBJ2-7; D gene ambiguous. The CDR3 is 14 amino acids. Trimming removed 3 bases at V and 3 bases at J, with 13 bases between. Germline loops: CDR1 SGDLS, CDR2 YYNGEE. The CDR3 DNA reads TGTGCCAGCAGCGCCCGGACCGGAGACTACGAGCAGTACTTC. Its translation: CASSARTGDYEQYF.

This clonotype has only a few counts. The genes are TRBV18 and TRBJ1-4, with 7 bases fitting TRBD1. V shed 2 bases and J 5 bases; nucleotides not matched to a gene: 2. This CDR3 contains 14 residues. Germline V gene lookup returns CDR1 KGHSH and CDR2 LQKENI. CDR3: CASSPEGANEKLFF. The CDR3 bases are TGTGCCAGCTCACCAGAGGGGGCGAATGAAAAACTGTTTTTT.

The V call is TRBV12-5, the J call TRBJ2-7; no clear D. V shed 6 bases and J shed 2 bases, with 14 bases lying between them. CDR1 and CDR2 (germline): LGHNT, FRNRAP. The CDR3 covers 14 residues. CDR3 region: CASGLPAVTYEQYF. CDR3 coding DNA: TGTGCTAGTGGCCTCCCGGCGGTAACCTACGAGCAGTACTTC.

This clonotype came up a few times. The rearrangement uses TRBV12-3 or TRBV12-4 and TRBJ2-5; D ambiguous. CDR3 length: 13 amino acids. Trimming took 2 bases from V and 1 from J, leaving 5 bases between them. The CDR3 loop reads CASSLRAQETQYF. CDR3 in DNA: TGTGCCAGCAGTTTAAGGGCCCAAGAGACCCAGTACTTC.

This clonotype was detected ten times or more. The rearrangement joins TRBV29-1 to TRBJ2-1; D call uncertain. Germline CDR1 reads SQVTM; CDR2 reads ANQGSEA. This CDR3 region has 13 residues. Trimming took 6 bases from V and 4 from J, leaving 13 bases between them. CDR3 nucleotides: TGCAGCGTCATGGAGACCACATACAATGAGCAGTTCTTC. It yields the protein CSVMETTYNEQFF.

This clonotype turned up a few times. The genes are TRBV24-1 and TRBJ2-2, with unresolved D. Trimming pared 3 bases from V and 5 bases from J, leaving 15 bases between. This CDR3 is built from 16 residues. Germline loops: CDR1 KGHDR, CDR2 SFDVKD. The CDR3 is CATSDRAGWNTGELFF. CDR3 DNA sequence: TGTGCCACCAGTGATCGTGCAGGCTGGAATACCGGGGAGCTGTTTTTT.

This clonotype appeared many times. The V gene is TRBV29-1, the J gene TRBJ1-1; 7 bases fit TRBD1. The germline CDR1 and CDR2 sequences are SQVTM and ANQGSEA. The junction had 1 base not matched to a gene; V was cut back by 2 bases and J by 7 bases. CDR3 length: 11 amino acids. This chain's CDR3 is CSVEQGVEAFF. In nucleotides, the CDR3 is TGCAGCGTTGAACAGGGGGTTGAAGCTTTCTTT.

The V call is TRBV12-3 or TRBV12-4, the J call TRBJ1-1; no clear D. V shed 7 bases and J shed 5 bases, with 14 bases lying between them. This CDR3 is 13 amino acids long. CDR3 bases: TGTGCCAGCACCGAAGGGTCGAGTACTGAAGCTTTCTTT. It translates to CASTEGSSTEAFF.

V is TRBV11-3 and J is TRBJ2-1; unclear D gene. The CDR3 has 13 amino acids. With 0 bases removed from V and 10 bases from J, the gap between germline ends came to 10 bases. CDR1 and CDR2 (germline): SGHNT, YENEEA. The CDR3 here is CASSLEYDGEQFF. Written as DNA, the CDR3 is TGTGCCAGCAGCTTAGAATATGACGGAGAGCAGTTCTTC.

The table lists this clonotype with many counts. The chain carries TRBV15 and TRBJ2-1; the match to TRBD1 covers 8 bases. The CDR3 covers 14 residues. From germline, CDR1 is LNHNV and CDR2 YYDKDF (reference sequence). V shed 4 bases, J shed 8 bases, and the junction held 7 bases outside the gene matches. The DNA of the CDR3 is TGTGCCACCAGCACTCTACCAGGGGGCTATGAGCAGTTCTTC. Encoded protein: CATSTLPGGYEQFF.

Concerning this clonotype: A read error may be the cause here, since a much bigger clone is one base away. The conserved phenylalanine or tryptophan normally closing the CDR3 is absent here, so this likely arose from a read error. This chain connects TRBV6-6 to TRBJ1-1; perhaps TRBD1 as D (6 bases). The CDR3 is made up of 12 amino acids. V lost 9 bases to trimming and J lost 5 bases, with 13 bases between them. CDR1 is MNHNY and CDR2 is SVGAGI in the germline V gene (reference sequence). DNA for the CDR3: TGTGCCAGTAATCCGGACAGAACTGAAGCTTTCTAT. Encoded protein: CASNPDRTEAFY.

This clonotype was counted many times. The chain uses TRBV29-1 and TRBJ2-2, with D perhaps matching TRBD1 (5 bases). Germline V CDR1 and CDR2: SQVTM, ANQGSEA. The CDR3 extends over 14 amino acids. Trimming took 5 bases from V and 8 from J, leaving 18 bases between them. Here the CDR3 DNA reads TGCAGCGTTCTCATCGGCAGGGCCGCGGGGGAGCTGTTTTTT. Protein: CSVLIGRAAGELFF.

A word on this clonotype: One end of the junction does not line up with germline, which may come from a read error. The V call is TRBV7-2, the J call TRBJ2-1; 9 bases line up with TRBD1. This CDR3 comprises 15 residues. Germline-derived CDR1 and CDR2 are SGHTA and FQGNSA. CDR3 sequence reads: CASSLDRGGYNEQFF. Here the CDR3 DNA reads TGTGCCAGCAGTTTAGACAGGGGGGGGTACAATGAGCAGTTCTTC.

This clonotype was picked up a small number of times. The chain uses TRBV5-1 and TRBJ1-1, with 8 bases matching TRBD1. The CDR3 loop spans 18 amino acids. Germline trimming cut 4 bases from V and 3 bases from J; bases unmatched to any gene: 17. Germline CDR1 SGHRS, CDR2 YFSETQ. The CDR3 loop is CASSELGGQGARDTEAFF. DNA of the CDR3: TGCGCCAGCAGCGAGCTCGGCGGGCAGGGGGCGCGAGACACTGAAGCTTTCTTT.

The V and J genes are TRBV29-1 and TRBJ1-2, with TRBD1 as a possible D gene (5 bases). V lost 7 bases and J 8 bases, leaving 20 bases between the germline ends. The CDR3 has 13 amino acids. Germline CDR1 is SQVTM and CDR2 is ANQGSEA. The CDR3 nucleotides read TGCAGCGCATTCCGGGGCGGAGGATTCGGCTACACCTTC. Residues: CSAFRGGGFGYTF.

The chain couples TRBV9 to TRBJ1-2; 9 bases match TRBD1. CDR3 length: 16 residues. Trimming took 3 bases from V and 4 from J; bases not matched to a gene: 10. Germline V gives CDR1 SGDLS, CDR2 YYNGEE. The CDR3 region is CASSAPPGTGIYGYTF. CDR3 DNA: TGTGCCAGCAGCGCCCCCCCCGGGACAGGGATCTATGGCTACACCTTC. The variable domain in full, with the rest retrieved from reference TRBV9 and TRBJ1-2, is DSGVTQTPKHLITATGQRVTLRCSPRSGDLSVYWYQQSLDQGLQFLIQYYNGEERAKGNILERFSAQQFPDLHSELNLSSLELGDSALYFCASSAPPGTGIYGYTFGSGTRLTVV.

This clonotype was recorded many times. The V and J genes are TRBV12-3 or TRBV12-4 and TRBJ2-1; either TRBD1 or TRBD2 may fit D (5 bases each). The CDR3 loop spans 15 amino acids. V lost 1 base and J 10 bases, leaving 17 bases between the germline ends. This CDR3 reads CASSLVLARGEEQFF. CDR3 DNA sequence: TGTGCCAGCAGTTTAGTTCTAGCTAGAGGGGAGGAGCAGTTCTTC.